A single sample gave rise to the 20 T cell receptor beta chains below, sequenced in a study of blood T cell repertoires in COVID-19. Only in-frame clones appear in the TCRdb table, and some are missing; sequencing was by immunoSEQ multiplex PCR. The table includes 130,000 or so clones, approximately 86% detected once. The sequenced sample consisted of peripheral blood. The receptors were gathered from an older woman with acute or convalescent COVID-19.

V is TRBV5-1 and J is TRBJ2-1, with 7 bases matching TRBD2. The CDR3 is made up of 16 amino acids. V shed 4 bases and J 0 bases; nucleotides not matched to a gene: 7. In germline, CDR1 is SGHRS, CDR2 YFSETQ. The CDR3 sequence: CASSLRLADSYNEQFF. CDR3 nucleotide sequence: TGCGCCAGCAGCCTCCGTCTAGCGGACTCCTACAATGAGCAGTTCTTC.

This chain joins TRBV10-1 and TRBJ1-1; D gene unclear. Looked up from germline, CDR1 is WNHNN and CDR2 is SYGVQD (reference sequence). V was trimmed by 7 bases and J by 5 bases, leaving 11 bases between them. This CDR3 has 12 residues. CDR3 in DNA: TGCGCCAGCACCTATCGTGGTACTGAAGCTTTCTTT. As protein: CASTYRGTEAFF.

The gene calls are TRBV18 and TRBJ2-5, with a tentative D call TRBD2 (7 bases). Per germline, CDR1 KGHSH and CDR2 LQKENI. The CDR3 contains 16 residues. Trimming left V 4 bases short and J 5 bases short, with 20 bases between. The CDR3 bases are TGTGCCAGCTCACGGGGGGGGCAGGGGTTAAGGGAGACCCAGTACTTC. Translation gives CASSRGGQGLRETQYF.

V is TRBV12-5 and J is TRBJ2-5; 10 bases line up with TRBD1. V lost 1 base and J lost 4; bases outside the gene matches: 3. Germline lookup yields CDR1 LGHNT and CDR2 FRNRAP. This CDR3 spans 15 amino acids. Here the CDR3 reads CASGLATGGAETQYF. The CDR3 DNA reads as TGTGCTAGTGGTTTGGCGACAGGGGGCGCAGAGACCCAGTACTTC.

The J gene is TRBJ2-3, the V gene TRBV12-3 or TRBV12-4, with no clear D. Trimming took 2 bases from V and 2 from J, leaving 2 bases between them. The CDR3 length is 12 residues. The chain's CDR3 is CASSLHTDTQYF. In DNA form, the CDR3 reads TGTGCCAGCAGTTTACACACAGATACGCAGTATTTT.

The chain employs TRBV11-2 and TRBJ1-1; the match to TRBD1 covers 10 bases. CDR3 length: 17 amino acids. After removal of 0 bases from V and 1 base from J, the junction contained 5 bases not matched to a gene. Germline values: CDR1 SGHAT, CDR2 FQNNGV. CDR3 nucleotides: TGTGCCAGCAGCTTAGATCGCTGGACAGGGGGGAACACTGAAGCTTTCTTT. Translated, it gives CASSLDRWTGGNTEAFF. Full variable domain (remainder filled in from reference TRBV11-2 and TRBJ1-1): EAGVAQSPRYKIIEKRQSVAFWCNPISGHATLYWYQQILGQGPKLLIQFQNNGVVDDSQLPKDRFSAERLKGVDSTLKIQPAKLEDSAVYLCASSLDRWTGGNTEAFFGQGTRLTVV.

This clone was recorded once. The chain uses TRBV19 and TRBJ1-1; 8 positions match TRBD1. This CDR3 contains 15 residues. The V gene's germline CDR1 is LNHDA and CDR2 SQIVND (reference sequence). V gave up 3 bases and J gave up 4 bases; unmatched junction bases: 7. CDR3 protein: CASSIIGQGGTEAFF. Written as DNA, the CDR3 is TGTGCCAGTAGTATCATCGGACAGGGAGGCACTGAAGCTTTCTTT.

The count of this clone is one. This sequence joins TRBV6-2 or TRBV6-3 and TRBJ2-7; a weak D match, TRBD1 (6 bases). The V end was cut by 6 bases, the J end by 4 bases, with 19 bases between. The CDR3 has 15 residues. From germline, CDR1 is MNHEY and CDR2 SVGEGT. The DNA for the CDR3 is TGTGCCAGCAGCCCGATCAGGGGCCTGGGGTACGAGCAGTACTTC. It translates to CASSPIRGLGYEQYF.

This rearrangement joins TRBV6-6 to TRBJ2-6; 7 nucleotides agree with TRBD1. Germline CDR1 is MNHNY and CDR2 is SVGAGI (reference sequence). This CDR3 is built from 15 residues. V was clipped by 6 bases and J by 4 bases; unmatched bases: 6. The CDR3 bases are TGTGCCAGCAGGAACAGGGGTGACGGGGCCAACGTCCTGACTTTC. Translation: CASRNRGDGANVLTF.

This chain links TRBV9 with TRBJ1-6; D might be TRBD1 (5 bases). Germline V CDR1 and CDR2: SGDLS, YYNGEE. This CDR3 comprises 17 residues. Trimming cost V 4 bases and J 0 bases, with 14 bases left between them. CDR3 coding DNA: TGTGCCAGCAGCCCGGGGGGGGTGGGCTCCTATAATTCACCCCTCCACTTT. Its translation: CASSPGGVGSYNSPLHF.

The CDR3: CASRHGATEAFF. In DNA, the CDR3 is TGTGCCAGCAGACATGGGGCCACTGAAGCTTTCTTT. The chain joins TRBV7-9 to TRBJ1-1, with D possibly being TRBD1 (5 bases). Germline V lookup: CDR1 SEHNR, CDR2 FQNEAQ (reference sequence). CDR3 length equals 12 residues. The ends were cut back, 6 bases at V and 4 bases at J, with 9 bases in the middle.

This clone was seen only a few times. V is TRBV4-3 and J is TRBJ2-3; 8 nucleotides agree with TRBD2. CDR3 length: 17 residues. Germline trimming cut 0 bases from V and 1 base from J; bases unmatched to any gene: 6. In germline, CDR1 is LGHNA, CDR2 YSLEER. CDR3 amino acids: CASSQDMPGGGTDTQYF. The DNA of the CDR3 is TGCGCCAGCAGCCAAGATATGCCCGGGGGGGGCACAGATACGCAGTATTTT.

This chain joins TRBV5-1 and TRBJ2-3, with 11 positions matching TRBD2. CDR3 length: 15 residues. Germline assignment: CDR1 SGHRS and CDR2 YFSETQ. After removal of 1 base from V and 6 bases from J, the junction contained 4 bases not matched to a gene. For the CDR3, the DNA is TGCGCCAGCAGCTTGCTTAGCGGGGGGGCGGATACGCAGTATTTT. It is translated as CASSLLSGGADTQYF.

The chain joins TRBV7-6 to TRBJ1-1; no clear D. CDR1 is SGHVS, CDR2 FNYEAQ, per germline. V lost 4 bases, J lost 0 bases, and 27 bases lay in between. The CDR3 sequence is 20 residues long. In nucleotides, the CDR3 is TGTGCCAGCAGCTCGGACTCTACTAAAATAAGAAAAGTAATGAACACTGAAGCTTTCTTT. Translating it yields CASSSDSTKIRKVMNTEAFF.

V is TRBV15 and J is TRBJ1-3; the D gene is possibly TRBD1 (6 bases). This CDR3 is 13 amino acids long. The germline V and J ends were trimmed by 7 bases and 0 bases, with 7 bases remaining between them. CDR1 is LNHNV and CDR2 is YYDKDF in the germline V gene (reference sequence). For the CDR3, the DNA is TGTGCCACCACAGGGGCCTCTGGAAACACCATATATTTT. Translating gives CATTGASGNTIYF. Combining the CDR3 with reference TRBV15 and TRBJ1-3 gives the whole variable domain DAMVIQNPRYQVTQFGKPVTLSCSQTLNHNVMYWYQQKSSQAPKLLFHYYDKDFNNEADTPDNFQSRRPNTSFCFLDIRSPGLGDTAMYLCATTGASGNTIYFGEGSWLTVV.

This clone was seen only once. The chain is built from TRBV4-1 and TRBJ1-5, with D unresolved. Germline V lookup: CDR1 MGHRA, CDR2 YSYEKL. V was clipped by 0 bases and J by 4 bases, with 13 bases between them. CDR3 length equals 16 residues. The CDR3 here is CASSQDPPRGNQPQHF. The CDR3 nucleotides read TGCGCCAGCAGCCAAGATCCACCCCGGGGAAATCAGCCCCAGCATTTT.

The chain joins TRBV6-5 to TRBJ2-7; D possibly corresponds to TRBD1 (5 bases). The CDR3 totals 15 residues. Germline V lookup: CDR1 MNHEY, CDR2 SVGAGI. V was pared by 2 bases and J by 2 bases, with 13 bases between. The CDR3 bases are TGTGCCAGCAGTTACGGGCAGGGTCCAACCTACGAGCAGTACTTC. Its translation is CASSYGQGPTYEQYF.

The chain combines TRBV5-1 with TRBJ2-2; D not resolved. The CDR3 runs 16 residues. Trimming removed 0 bases at V and 0 bases at J, with 9 bases between. CDR1 and CDR2 (germline): SGHRS, YFSETQ. The DNA of the CDR3 is TGCGCCAGCAGCTTGGAGACACCCGCGAACACCGGGGAGCTGTTTTTT. It is translated as CASSLETPANTGELFF.

The V call is TRBV6-6, the J call TRBJ2-2, with D tentatively TRBD1 (6 bases). The length of the CDR3 is 15 residues. The V and J ends lost 4 bases and 4 bases respectively, with 13 bases between them. Germline CDR1 reads MNHNY; CDR2 reads SVGAGI (reference sequence). The DNA for the CDR3 is TGTGCCAGCAGTTTTCCGGGACACCTCACCGGGGAGCTGTTTTTT. Translation gives CASSFPGHLTGELFF.

The CDR3 coding sequence is TGTGCGGGGCAGAACTCAAATTTTAACTATGGCTACACCTTC. It yields the protein CAGQNSNFNYGYTF. J is TRBJ1-2 and V is TRBV7-9; tentatively, D is TRBD1 (5 bases). CDR3 size: 14 residues. Per germline, CDR1 SEHNR and CDR2 FQNEAQ (reference sequence).